This T cell receptor (beta chain) appears in the sequencing data of a study of siplizumab effects on memory and regulatory T cells. Study results and caveats: It was never confirmed that proliferating Tregs from siplizumab cultures were suppressive. Naive or memory phenotype was unassignable for roughly 75-95% of proliferating CD4+ or CD8+ clones. Greater diversity than memory cells seemed evident in naive T cells, which also appeared to be major alloresponse contributors.

Points on this clone: Its antigen remains unknown.

TCRdb's copy holds only in-frame clones and misses some; the assay was immunoSEQ multiplex PCR. The sample holds approximately 65,000 clones, approximately 87% seen once. The CDR3 length is 15 residues. With 6 bases clipped from V and 5 bases from J, the junction kept 10 bases outside the gene matches. Germline loops: CDR1 SNHLY, CDR2 FYNNEI. V is TRBV2 and J is TRBJ2-5, with 9 positions matching TRBD1. This TCR was sampled from a human donor in good health. The sample comprised memory CD4+ T cells sorted from blood. This chain's CDR3 is CASSTSGTGLETQYF. CDR3 coding DNA: TGTGCCAGCAGCACGTCCGGGACAGGGCTGGAGACCCAGTACTTC.